This record covers a single TCR beta chain. The antigen remains undetermined. Germline V CDR1 and CDR2: MNHNS, SASEGT. With 4 bases clipped from V and 0 bases from J, the junction kept 1 base outside the gene matches. This CDR3 has 16 amino acids. Only in-frame clones appear in the TCRdb table, and some are missing; sequencing was by immunoSEQ multiplex PCR. The sample holds about 4,400 clones, 65% seen once. This entry is derived from a study of CD8 T cell repertoires and HIV-1 epitope variants. This TCR derives from a male donor with HIV. Sequencing was performed on cultured CD8+ T cells derived from PBMCs. The chain has TRBV6-1 and TRBJ2-1, with 12 bases fitting TRBD2. CDR3 sequence reads: CASSATSGSSYNEQFF. DNA of the CDR3: TGTGCCAGCAGTGCGACTAGCGGGAGCTCCTACAATGAGCAGTTCTTC.